This is a list of T cell receptor beta chains from one sample in a study of T cells in narcolepsy. Sequenced by immunoSEQ multiplex PCR; TCRdb stores in-frame clones only, minus some. The repertoire holds about 35,000 clones, with more than 75% as singletons. Sequenced sample: memory (CD45RA-) CD4+ T cells from blood. The receptors were sampled from a human donor in good health. CDR3s include the opening cysteine and the closing phenylalanine or tryptophan. A D gene is named only where the DNA matches it firmly. Clone sizes are given selectively: once, few, many, or a class where the clone is expanded.

length	J	D	size	V	CDR3	DNA
12	TRBJ1-6	-	-	TRBV6-5	CASRPQNSPLHF	TGTGCCAGCAGACCACAGAATTCACCCCTCCACTTT
14	TRBJ1-2	TRBD1	-	TRBV19	CASSSLQGRHGYTF	TGTGCCAGTAGTAGTCTACAGGGGAGACATGGCTACACCTTC
12	TRBJ2-1	-	-	TRBV10-2	CASGDTYNEQFF	TGCGCCAGCGGGGACACATACAATGAGCAGTTCTTC
12	TRBJ2-2	-	few	TRBV2	CASTREASELFF	TGTGCCAGCACCCGAGAGGCGTCCGAGCTGTTTTTT
14	TRBJ1-5	-	few	TRBV6-6	CASSKGFGNQPQHF	TGTGCCAGCAGTAAGGGCTTTGGGAATCAGCCCCAGCATTTT
17	TRBJ1-1	-	-	TRBV27	CASSGQTVYGSNTEAFF	TGTGCCAGCAGCGGACAGACGGTCTATGGATCCAACACTGAAGCTTTCTTT
13	TRBJ1-5	-	-	TRBV11-2	CASSPGWTQPQHF	TGTGCCAGCAGCCCCGGATGGACTCAGCCCCAGCATTTT
16	TRBJ2-3	TRBD1	-	TRBV5-4	CASSEDRVLATDTQYF	TGTGCCAGCAGCGAAGACAGGGTCTTAGCTACAGATACGCAGTATTTT
16	TRBJ1-1	TRBD1	-	TRBV9	CASSVVPGGESTEAFF	TGTGCCAGCAGCGTAGTCCCAGGGGGAGAGTCCACTGAAGCTTTCTTT
15	TRBJ1-2	-	-	TRBV2	CASKEWAEPNYGYTF	TGTGCCAGCAAGGAATGGGCCGAACCTAACTATGGCTACACCTTC
14	TRBJ2-1	-	once	TRBV30	CAWSPATSYNEQFF	TGTGCCTGGAGCCCAGCAACCTCCTACAATGAGCAGTTCTTC
14	TRBJ1-1	-	-	TRBV7-8	CASSLTGGTTEAFF	TGTGCCAGCAGCTTAACCGGGGGGACCACTGAAGCTTTCTTT
14	TRBJ1-4	-	-	TRBV6-1	CASSPGQLNEKLFF	TGTGCCAGCAGCCCTGGACAGCTAAATGAAAAACTGTTTTTT
14	TRBJ2-1	-	-	TRBV10-3	CAISGGSSYNEQFF	TGTGCCATCAGTGGGGGTAGCTCCTACAATGAGCAGTTCTTC
16	TRBJ2-1	-	few	TRBV5-1	CASSLVSGSAYNEQFF	TGCGCCAGCAGCTTGGTGTCGGGGTCGGCCTACAATGAGCAGTTCTTC
15	TRBJ2-3	TRBD2	-	TRBV11-3	CASSGARERSDTQYF	TGTGCCAGCAGCGGTGCGCGGGAGAGGTCAGATACGCAGTATTTT
14	TRBJ2-7	-	-	TRBV6-6	CASSYSLGSYEQYF	TGTGCCAGCAGTTACTCGCTCGGAAGCTACGAGCAGTACTTC
16	TRBJ2-3	TRBD2	-	TRBV7-2	CASSLYLAESTDTQYF	TGTGCCAGCAGCTTATATCTAGCGGAGAGCACAGATACGCAGTATTTT
13	TRBJ1-5	-	once	TRBV7-9	CASDPGGNQPQHF	TGTGCCAGCGACCCGGGCGGCAATCAGCCCCAGCATTTT
15	TRBJ2-3	-	-	TRBV6-1	CASSEGVLFTDTQYF	TGTGCCAGCAGTGAGGGGGTGCTTTTCACAGATACGCAGTATTTT
14	TRBJ2-1	TRBD1	-	TRBV2	CASSRDRGVNEQFF	TGTGCCAGCAGCCGGGACAGGGGGGTCAATGAGCAGTTCTTC
13	TRBJ2-7	-	medium-sized	TRBV19	CATLNPQGYEQYF	TGTGCCACCCTTAATCCCCAGGGCTACGAGCAGTACTTC
16	TRBJ1-5	-	-	TRBV4-2	CASSQAPGRANQPQHF	TGTGCCAGCAGCCAAGCCCCGGGCAGGGCCAATCAGCCCCAGCATTTT
16	TRBJ2-6	-	-	TRBV4-2	CASSQARPSGANVLTF	TGTGCCAGCAGCCAAGCGCGCCCCTCTGGGGCCAACGTCCTGACTTTC
12	TRBJ1-2	-	-	TRBV29-1	CSVEGSHYGYTF	TGCAGCGTTGAGGGCAGCCACTATGGCTACACCTTC
14	TRBJ2-2	-	-	TRBV5-1	CASSLHYQSGELFF	TGCGCCAGCAGCTTGCACTACCAGTCGGGGGAGCTGTTTTTT